Below, one TCR beta chain is given with its context. This clone is assessed as medium-sized (0.01 to 0.1%). The target of this receptor is not known. Qualities for individual bases were not recorded, and no much larger clone is one base off. This sample was included in a study of PD-L1 blockade in urothelial cancer (dated by TCRdb to about 2017). Background for the entire study: Every patient began therapy at some point between 2013 and 2015 and was given atezolizumab 1,200 mg intravenously every 3 weeks. Blood samples were analyzed at 3 weeks after treatment start (second dose) and at 6 weeks after treatment start. Durable clinical benefit was defined as progression-free survival longer than 6 months, and TCR features were also tested against progression-free and overall survival. Blood samples yielded a median of around 140,000 T cells and roughly 80,000 unique TCRs, with median clonality approximately 0.08. In the same patients who had TCR sequencing, pretreatment tumors also underwent whole exome sequencing and RNA sequencing. Patients had an ECOG performance status of 0 or 1 and had received between 0 and 3 prior chemotherapy regimens. Pretreatment blood TCR-seq was available for twenty-nine patients, at least one posttreatment blood collection was obtained for around 25 patients, and tumor TCR-seq was available for around 25 patients. The study was an exploratory multi-omic analysis of somatic, immune and clinical correlates of response to PD-L1 blockade with atezolizumab in urothelial cancer. Pretreatment tumor samples and matched peripheral blood, collected serially before and after atezolizumab treatment, underwent TCR sequencing. About 90% of the 29 patients were males with bladder-origin urothelial cancer, and about 65% of the 29 reported a prior smoking history. Nine patients achieved durable clinical benefit and 15 to 20 did not. General conclusions and limits of the study: Because the sample size was small (n of about 27) and many exploratory analyses were performed, the results are intended to be hypothesis-generating. Greater expansion of tumor-associated TCR clones in peripheral blood 3 weeks after the start of treatment was observed in patients with durable benefit (n ≈ 22, p = 0.022). Improved progression-free and overall survival was found to be associated with pretreatment peripheral blood TCR clonality below the median.

A total of 25 to 35 patients with locally advanced or metastatic urothelial carcinoma, treated at Memorial Sloan Kettering on a trial protocol, made up the cohort. Peripheral blood mononuclear cells were collected pretreatment and during treatment, with between 1 and 8 total time points obtained per patient. The Qiagen DNeasy Blood extraction kit was used to purify genomic DNA from total PBMCs and tumor samples. PBMCs were collected pretreatment and during treatment, and were isolated and stored as previously described. Its CDR3 holds 17 amino acids, cysteine through phenylalanine. Only the CDR3 DNA stays, 51 bases, in frame from base 1. CDR1 and CDR2 are read off the germline V gene as MRHNA and SNTAGT. Trimming removed 6 bases from V and 4 bases from J; the gene matches leave 14 bases unexplained. Synthetic TCR analog templates were spiked into each PCR so that absolute template abundance could be estimated from read counts. The immunoSEQ assay used bias-controlled V and J gene primers to amplify TCRbeta CDR3 regions from genomic DNA. Rearranged TCRbeta segments were sequenced at approximately 20X coverage. The authors' analysis ran thus. Sequencing errors were corrected by clustering, and CDR3s were annotated against IMGT so that V, D and J genes could be assigned. Out-of-frame and stop-codon sequences were excluded, and only productive TCRbeta rearrangements were used in downstream analyses. Clonality was computed as one minus Shannon entropy normalized by the log of the number of unique productive sequences. Clones differing between time points or between blood and tumor were identified using Fisher's exact test with Benjamini-Hochberg correction, with an adjusted p below 0.01 applied as the threshold. Imported from immuneACCESS, the table was reduced by TCRdb to in-frame sequences with V and J called. These copies leave out some clones; in studies compared against another copy, an unresolved V gene accounts for under half, and the cause of the remainder is not known. That table supplies the V and J calls and clone size; D and trimming were determined from the DNA. In this sample the table shows about 45,000 clones, 88% of which occur a single time. The ten largest clonotypes hold almost 4% of the sample.

The TCR sequence derives from a man older than 75 with urothelial cancer. The chain joins TRBV6-4 to TRBJ2-2, with 7 middle bases fitting TRBD1. Sequencing used PBMCs, obtained around atezolizumab (anti-PD-L1) treatment. The encoded CDR3 is CASRETGNFPGTGELFF. The nucleotide sequence reads TGTGCCAGCAGAGAGACAGGGAATTTTCCGGGCACCGGGGAGCTGTTTTTT.